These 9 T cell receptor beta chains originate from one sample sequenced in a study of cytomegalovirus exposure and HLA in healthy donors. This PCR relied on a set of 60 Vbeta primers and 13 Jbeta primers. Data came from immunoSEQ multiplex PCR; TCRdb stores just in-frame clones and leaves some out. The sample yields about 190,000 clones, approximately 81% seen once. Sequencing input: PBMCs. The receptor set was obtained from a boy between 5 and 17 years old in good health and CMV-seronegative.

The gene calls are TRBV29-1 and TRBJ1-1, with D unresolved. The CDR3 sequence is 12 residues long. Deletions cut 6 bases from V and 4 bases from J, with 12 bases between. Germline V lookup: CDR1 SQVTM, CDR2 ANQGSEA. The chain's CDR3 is CSVREGRTEAFF. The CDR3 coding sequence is TGCAGCGTGAGGGAGGGCCGCACTGAAGCTTTCTTT. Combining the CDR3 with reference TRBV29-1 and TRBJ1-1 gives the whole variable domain SAVISQKPSRDICQRGTSLTIQCQVDSQVTMMFWYRQQPGQSLTLIATANQGSEATYESGFVIDKFPISRPNLTFSTLTVSNMSPEDSSIYLCSVREGRTEAFFGQGTRLTVV.

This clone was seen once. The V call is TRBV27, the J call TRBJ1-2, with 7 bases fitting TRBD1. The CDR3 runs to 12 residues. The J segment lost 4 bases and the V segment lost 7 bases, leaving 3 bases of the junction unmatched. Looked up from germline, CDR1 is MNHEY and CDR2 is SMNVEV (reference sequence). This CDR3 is CASKGGGYGYTF. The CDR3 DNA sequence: TGTGCCAGCAAAGGGGGCGGCTATGGCTACACCTTC.

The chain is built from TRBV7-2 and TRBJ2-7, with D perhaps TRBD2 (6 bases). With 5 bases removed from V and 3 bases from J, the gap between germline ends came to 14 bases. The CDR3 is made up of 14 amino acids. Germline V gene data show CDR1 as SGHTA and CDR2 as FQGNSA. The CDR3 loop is CASSPVGGLYEQYF. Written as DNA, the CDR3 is TGTGCCAGCAGCCCGGTGGGGGGTCTCTACGAGCAGTACTTC.

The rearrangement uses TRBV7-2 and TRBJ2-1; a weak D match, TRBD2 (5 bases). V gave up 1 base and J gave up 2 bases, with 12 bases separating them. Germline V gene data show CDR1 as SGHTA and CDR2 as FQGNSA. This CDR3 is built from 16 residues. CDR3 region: CASSLDRGGAYNEQFF. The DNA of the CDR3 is TGTGCCAGCAGCTTAGATCGGGGTGGGGCCTACAATGAGCAGTTCTTC.

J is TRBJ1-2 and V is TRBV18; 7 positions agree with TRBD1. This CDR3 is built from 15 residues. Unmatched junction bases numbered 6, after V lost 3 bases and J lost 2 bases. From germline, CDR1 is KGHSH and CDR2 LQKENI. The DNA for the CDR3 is TGTGCCAGCTCACCTCCGGACAGGCTGAACTATGGCTACACCTTC. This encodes CASSPPDRLNYGYTF.

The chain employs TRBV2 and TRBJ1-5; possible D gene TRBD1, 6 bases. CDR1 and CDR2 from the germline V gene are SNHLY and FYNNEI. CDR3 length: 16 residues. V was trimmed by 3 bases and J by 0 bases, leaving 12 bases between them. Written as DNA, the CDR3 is TGTGCCAGCAGTGACAGACGGACAGCTAGCAATCAGCCCCAGCATTTT. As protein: CASSDRRTASNQPQHF.

In nucleotides, the CDR3 is TGTGCCAGCAGCTCCCCCCCCACCTACAATGAGCAGTTCTTC. Amino acids: CASSSPPTYNEQFF. The J gene is TRBJ2-1, the V gene TRBV5-6, with D uncertain. The CDR3 loop spans 14 amino acids. Trimming left V 3 bases short and J 2 bases short, with 9 bases between. The V gene's germline CDR1 is SGHDT and CDR2 YYEEEE.

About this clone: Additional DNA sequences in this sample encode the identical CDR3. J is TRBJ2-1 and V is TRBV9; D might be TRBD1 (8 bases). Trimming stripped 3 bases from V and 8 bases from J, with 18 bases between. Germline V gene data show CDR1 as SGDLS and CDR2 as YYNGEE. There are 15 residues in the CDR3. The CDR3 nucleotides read TGTGCCAGCAGCGGGGGGGGACAGGCAATCGATGAGCAGTTCTTC. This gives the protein CASSGGGQAIDEQFF. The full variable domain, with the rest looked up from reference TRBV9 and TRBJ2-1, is DSGVTQTPKHLITATGQRVTLRCSPRSGDLSVYWYQQSLDQGLQFLIQYYNGEERAKGNILERFSAQQFPDLHSELNLSSLELGDSALYFCASSGGGQAIDEQFFGPGTRLTVL.

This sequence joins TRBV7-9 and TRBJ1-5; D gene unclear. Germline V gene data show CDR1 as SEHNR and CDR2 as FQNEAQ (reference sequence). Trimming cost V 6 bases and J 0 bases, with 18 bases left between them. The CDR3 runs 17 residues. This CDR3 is CASSQAEGGYSNQPQHF. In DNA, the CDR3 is TGTGCCAGCAGTCAAGCGGAGGGAGGGTATAGCAATCAGCCCCAGCATTTT.